This entry concerns a single TCR beta chain. V lost 6 bases to trimming and J lost 7 bases, with 12 bases between them. This CDR3 is 11 amino acids long. Germline V CDR1 and CDR2: SQVTM, ANQGSEA. Here immunoSEQ multiplex PCR was the method, and the copy in TCRdb shows in-frame clones only, minus some. The sample lists about a million clones; roughly 80% were seen once. The sample comes from a study of shared clonotypes between healthy human individuals. The rearrangement links TRBV29-1 to TRBJ1-2, with D perhaps TRBD1 (6 bases). The TCR was taken from a man aged 18 to 35 in good health. Material for sequencing was memory CD4+ T cells sorted from blood. Regarding subset: CD45RA-negative fraction. CDR3 sequence (DNA): TGCAGCGTGCAGGGGATCGGTGGCTACACCTTC. It codes for CSVQGIGGYTF.